Listed below are T cell receptor beta chains from one sample, sequenced in a study of cytomegalovirus exposure and HLA in healthy donors. Measured with immunoSEQ multiplex PCR; TCRdb has only the in-frame clones, and not every one. In the table there are around 190,000 clones, around 78% of which are singletons. Input material: PBMCs. These receptors were taken from a woman under 40 in good health and CMV-seropositive. CDR3s include the opening cysteine and the closing phenylalanine or tryptophan. A D gene is named only where the DNA matches it firmly. Clone size is stated in some rows and not others, as once, few, many or a class when expanded.

v_gene,abundance,j_gene,d_gene,CDR3aa,CDR3nt
TRBV5-1,once,TRBJ1-1,NA,CASSQNLDSTEAFF,TGCGCCAGCAGCCAAAACCTGGACAGCACTGAAGCTTTCTTT
TRBV2,NA,TRBJ1-1,NA,CASSEGRANTEAFF,TGTGCCAGCAGTGAGGGCAGGGCTAACACTGAAGCTTTCTTT
TRBV6-6,NA,TRBJ1-5,NA,CASTGDTTNQPQHF,TGTGCCAGCACCGGGGACACAACTAATCAGCCCCAGCATTTT
TRBV27,NA,TRBJ2-5,NA,CASSPGVPETQYF,TGTGCCAGCAGCCCAGGGGTTCCAGAGACCCAGTACTTC
TRBV6-5,NA,TRBJ1-3,NA,CASTLSQVSGNTIYF,TGTGCCAGCACCCTAAGCCAAGTCTCTGGAAACACCATATATTTT
TRBV5-4,NA,TRBJ2-7,TRBD1,CASSWDRWSKEQYF,TGTGCCAGCAGCTGGGACAGATGGTCGAAAGAGCAGTACTTC
TRBV5-6,few,TRBJ2-1,NA,CASSLVGTFGNNEQFF,TGTGCCAGCAGCTTGGTCGGGACATTTGGCAACAATGAGCAGTTCTTC
TRBV6-5,NA,TRBJ2-3,TRBD2,CASSPSGGADTQYF,TGTGCCAGCAGTCCTAGCGGGGGAGCTGATACGCAGTATTTT
TRBV5-6,NA,TRBJ1-3,NA,CASSLASGNTIYF,TGTGCCAGCAGCCTGGCTTCTGGAAACACCATATATTTT
TRBV15,NA,TRBJ2-1,TRBD2,CATSSGTSSNEQFF,TGTGCCACCAGTTCCGGGACTAGCTCTAATGAGCAGTTCTTC